One sample yielded the 31 T cell receptor beta chains listed below, sequenced in a study of T cells in localized non-small cell lung cancer. Produced via immunoSEQ multiplex PCR; TCRdb's table is partial and in-frame only. The top ten clones hold less than 25% of a sample with hundreds of clones, around 20% of them seen once. Sequenced material: normal lung tissue next to the tumor, taken before any cancer treatment. The source is a female donor older than 55 with stage II squamous cell lung carcinoma.

This clone appeared a few times. The chain joins TRBV11-3 to TRBJ2-2; 8 nucleotides align to TRBD1. CDR3 length: 15 amino acids. The ends lost 4 bases at V and 6 bases at J; junction bases unmatched: 7. Germline V gives CDR1 SGHNT, CDR2 YENEEA. This chain's CDR3 is CASSSETGESGELFF. The DNA of the CDR3 is TGTGCCAGCAGCTCGGAGACAGGGGAATCCGGGGAGCTGTTTTTT.

This clone is deemed medium-sized. The chain carries TRBV11-3 and TRBJ2-5; D ambiguous. The CDR3 runs to 16 residues. V gave up 3 bases and J gave up 2 bases, with 16 bases separating them. Per the germline V gene, CDR1 is SGHNT and CDR2 is YENEEA. CDR3 DNA sequence: TGTGCCAGCAGCTTTTTACCGAGGTCGGCTCAAGAGACCCAGTACTTC. This gives the protein CASSFLPRSAQETQYF.

By its share, this clone is medium-sized. The V call is TRBV11-3, the J call TRBJ2-3; tentative D call: TRBD2 (7 bases). The CDR3 is 16 amino acids. V was trimmed by 3 bases and J by 2 bases, leaving 15 bases between them. CDR1 SGHNT and CDR2 YENEEA come from the germline V gene. The CDR3 protein is CASSLAGALYTDTQYF. DNA of the CDR3: TGTGCCAGCAGCTTGGCGGGGGCCCTTTACACAGATACGCAGTATTTT.

This chain joins TRBV5-1 and TRBJ2-6, with 7 bases identical to TRBD2. CDR3 length: 19 residues. The V segment lost 2 bases and the J segment 4 bases; nucleotides outside the gene matches: 15. Germline assignment: CDR1 SGHRS and CDR2 YFSETQ. CDR3 sequence reads: CASSFNRGSSEPGANVLTF. The CDR3 DNA reads as TGCGCCAGCAGCTTCAACCGCGGGAGTTCCGAGCCCGGGGCCAACGTCCTGACTTTC.

In this sample, this clone turned up a few times. The rearrangement joins TRBV9 to TRBJ1-2, with D tentatively TRBD1 (5 bases). The germline CDR1 and CDR2 sequences are SGDLS and YYNGEE. The CDR3 length is 13 residues. Trimming shortened V by 3 bases and J by 8 bases, and 14 bases separated the two germline ends. In DNA, the CDR3 is TGTGCCAGCAGCGACATGGGACTTAGAGGCTACACCTTC. Translation gives CASSDMGLRGYTF.

This clone was counted between two and nine times. This rearrangement joins TRBV28 to TRBJ1-4, with D unresolved. The CDR3 is 15 residues long. V dropped 6 bases and J dropped 4 bases, with 15 bases sitting between them. Per germline, CDR1 MDHEN and CDR2 SYDVKM. The CDR3 loop reads CASSPPGFDNEKLFF. In DNA, the CDR3 is TGTGCCAGCAGCCCCCCGGGATTCGATAATGAAAAACTGTTTTTT.

The chain has TRBV5-1 and TRBJ1-4; 7 bases are shared with TRBD1. The J segment lost 4 bases and the V segment lost 4 bases, leaving 4 bases of the junction unmatched. Germline V gene sequence: CDR1 SGHRS, CDR2 YFSETQ. The CDR3 length is 14 residues. The chain's CDR3 is CASSAGTDNEKLFF. The DNA for the CDR3 is TGCGCCAGCAGCGCAGGGACAGATAATGAAAAACTGTTTTTT.

This clone was counted a few times. The CDR3 coding sequence is TGTGCCAGTAGGACCAGGGGGCCGGCTGAAAAACTGTTTTTT. Amino acids: CASRTRGPAEKLFF. The chain uses TRBV19 and TRBJ1-4, with TRBD1 identical over 8 bases. The germline V gene has CDR1 LNHDA and CDR2 SQIVND (reference sequence). The J segment lost 7 bases and the V segment lost 6 bases, leaving 7 bases of the junction unmatched. The length of the CDR3 is 14 residues. The full variable domain, rest sourced from reference TRBV19 and TRBJ1-4, is DGGITQSPKYLFRKEGQNVTLSCEQNLNHDAMYWYRQDPGQGLRLIYYSQIVNDFQKGDIAEGYSVSREKKESFPLTVTSAQKNPTAFYLCASRTRGPAEKLFFGSGTQLSVL.

The sample holds a few counts of this clone. This rearrangement joins TRBV9 to TRBJ1-1; TRBD1 is a possible D gene (5 bases). The CDR3 contains 15 residues. Germline assignment: CDR1 SGDLS and CDR2 YYNGEE. V was trimmed by 4 bases and J by 1 base, leaving 14 bases between them. The CDR3 bases are TGTGCCAGCAGCCGGGGCGAGGGTGGGAACACTGAAGCTTTCTTT. It translates to CASSRGEGGNTEAFF.

CDR3 sequence reads: CASSFDQGIGRLFF. Here the CDR3 DNA reads TGTGCCAGCAGTTTCGATCAGGGAATAGGTCGCCTGTTTTTT. The chain combines TRBV28 with TRBJ1-4, with TRBD1 as a possible D gene (5 bases). CDR1 and CDR2 from the germline V gene are MDHEN and SYDVKM. Trimming took off 3 bases at V and 14 bases at J, with 19 bases between the two ends. The CDR3 is 14 residues long.

This clone has a handful of counts. The chain couples TRBV11-3 to TRBJ1-5; 7 bases fit TRBD1. Germline values: CDR1 SGHNT, CDR2 YENEEA. Germline trimming cut 3 bases from V and 4 bases from J; bases unmatched to any gene: 12. The CDR3 length is 17 residues. CDR3 protein: CASSLSLTGAPNQPQHF. The CDR3 bases are TGTGCCAGCAGCTTGTCCCTAACAGGGGCTCCAAATCAGCCCCAGCATTTT.

The rearrangement links TRBV18 to TRBJ2-2, with a tentative D call TRBD2 (5 bases). Germline values: CDR1 KGHSH, CDR2 LQKENI. This CDR3 is built from 13 residues. With 3 bases removed from V and 5 bases from J, the gap between germline ends came to 7 bases. Here the CDR3 DNA reads TGTGCCAGCTCACCCACGGGGACCGGGGAGCTGTTTTTT. It codes for CASSPTGTGELFF.

V usage is TRBV5-1 and J usage is TRBJ1-5; 7 positions match TRBD1. CDR3 length: 15 residues. In germline, CDR1 is SGHRS, CDR2 YFSETQ. The J segment lost 2 bases and the V segment lost 0 bases, leaving 2 bases of the junction unmatched. The DNA for the CDR3 is TGCGCCAGCAGCTTGGGGGACAGCCGCAATCAGCCCCAGCATTTT. Amino acid sequence: CASSLGDSRNQPQHF.

The CDR3 loop is CASSMRGESNEKLFF. DNA of the CDR3: TGTGCCAGTAGTATGCGGGGGGAGTCTAATGAAAAACTGTTTTTT. The rearrangement joins TRBV19 to TRBJ1-4, with D possibly matching TRBD1 (5 bases). In germline, CDR1 is LNHDA, CDR2 SQIVND (reference sequence). V dropped 3 bases and J dropped 3 bases, with 11 bases sitting between them. The CDR3 is 15 amino acids.

The CDR3: CASSQSSQGANGELFF. The CDR3 DNA is TGCGCCAGCAGTCAATCGAGCCAGGGGGCAAACGGGGAGCTGTTTTTT. The gene calls are TRBV23-1 and TRBJ2-2, with 8 positions matching TRBD1. TRBV23-1 is an ORF; its function is uncertain. Losses at the gene ends were 0 bases for V and 7 bases for J; bases not matched to a gene: 7. The CDR3 is 16 amino acids.

This clone is categorized as large (0.1 to 1%). The chain joins TRBV15 to TRBJ2-2; TRBD1 aligns across 9 bases. The length of the CDR3 is 16 residues. The V gene's germline CDR1 is LNHNV and CDR2 YYDKDF (reference sequence). The junction had 5 bases not matched to a gene; V was cut back by 5 bases and J by 1 base. CDR3 region: CATSRGQGMNTGELFF. CDR3 coding DNA: TGTGCCACCAGCCGGGGACAGGGTATGAACACCGGGGAGCTGTTTTTT.

The J gene is TRBJ2-3, the V gene TRBV11-3; either TRBD1 or TRBD2 may fit D (5 bases each). This CDR3 contains 15 residues. V lost 6 bases and J 5 bases, leaving 18 bases between the germline ends. Germline loops: CDR1 SGHNT, CDR2 YENEEA. CDR3 loop: CASSRLGESVDTQYF. The CDR3 nucleotides read TGTGCCAGCAGTCGACTGGGGGAGTCGGTAGATACGCAGTATTTT.

In this sample, this clone is large. This sequence joins TRBV10-2 and TRBJ1-5; D is unclear. CDR1 and CDR2 from the germline V gene are WSHSY and SAAADI. The CDR3 contains 13 residues. V was pared by 0 bases and J by 5 bases, with 5 bases between. The CDR3 sequence: CASSESMDQPQHF. The CDR3 DNA reads TGCGCCAGCAGTGAGTCTATGGATCAGCCCCAGCATTTT.

J is TRBJ2-7 and V is TRBV11-3; the match to TRBD2 covers 7 bases. V lost 1 base to trimming and J lost 6 bases; unmatched junction nucleotides: 9. The CDR3 has 15 residues. Germline V gives CDR1 SGHNT, CDR2 YENEEA. The DNA for the CDR3 is TGTGCCAGCAGCTTAGGTGGGAGGGTCGCGCTCGAGCAGTACTTC. Translating it yields CASSLGGRVALEQYF.

The chain joins TRBV15 to TRBJ2-7; D not resolved. This CDR3 has 14 amino acids. Germline-derived CDR1 and CDR2 are LNHNV and YYDKDF (reference sequence). Between the trimmed V and J ends, which lost 0 bases and 1 base, there was a span of 7 bases. The CDR3 loop reads CATSREAGSYEQYF. CDR3 DNA: TGTGCCACCAGCAGAGAGGCAGGTTCCTACGAGCAGTACTTC.

This clone was detected only once. V is TRBV19 and J is TRBJ2-2, with 9 bases that match TRBD2. The CDR3 contains 17 residues. Germline CDR1 is LNHDA and CDR2 is SQIVND (reference sequence). V dropped 6 bases and J dropped 3; count of bases not matched to a gene: 11. The CDR3 DNA reads TGTGCCAGTAGCAGAAAGGGGCTAGCGGGGTACACCGGGGAGCTGTTTTTT. Amino acid sequence: CASSRKGLAGYTGELFF.

This clone has only one observation. This chain joins TRBV30 and TRBJ1-2; 8 bases are a match to TRBD1. The germline V gene encodes CDR1 GTSNPN and CDR2 SVGIG (reference sequence). J gave up 8 bases and V 4 bases, and 9 bases lay outside the gene matches. The CDR3 covers 13 residues. CDR3 in DNA: TGTGCCTGGAAATCACAGGGGGACAGCGGCTACACCTTC. Its translation: CAWKSQGDSGYTF.

The sample holds a few counts of this clone. This sequence joins TRBV12-5 and TRBJ1-6; unclear D gene. Germline CDR1 is LGHNT and CDR2 is FRNRAP. CDR3 size: 11 residues. CDR3 sequence reads: CASNRGTPLHF. The CDR3 DNA reads TGTGCCAGCAACCGGGGAACACCCCTCCACTTT.

The chain links TRBV5-1 to TRBJ2-5, with 8 bases aligning to TRBD1. Germline CDR1 reads SGHRS; CDR2 reads YFSETQ. The CDR3 totals 16 residues. J lost 5 bases, V lost 3 bases, and 12 bases had no gene match. CDR3 protein: CASSSTGVGAGETQYF. The CDR3, as DNA: TGCGCCAGCAGCTCGACAGGGGTTGGGGCGGGGGAGACCCAGTACTTC.

This rearrangement joins TRBV13 to TRBJ2-6, with TRBD1 as a possible D gene (5 bases). The germline gives CDR1 PRHDT, CDR2 FYEKMQ (reference sequence). Trimming shortened V by 0 bases and J by 0 bases, and 9 bases separated the two germline ends. This CDR3 is 17 amino acids long. Here the CDR3 DNA reads TGTGCCAGCAGCTTAGGAGGGGCCCCCTCTGGGGCCAACGTCCTGACTTTC. Protein product: CASSLGGAPSGANVLTF.

V is TRBV28 and J is TRBJ2-2; 8 bases are a match to TRBD1. Germline CDR1 reads MDHEN; CDR2 reads SYDVKM. CDR3 length: 13 amino acids. The trim removed 7 bases at V and 7 bases at J, leaving 5 bases unmatched. Written as DNA, the CDR3 is TGTGCCAGCACCCCAGGGGGCGGCGGGGAGCTGTTTTTT. Translated: CASTPGGGGELFF. Together with reference TRBV28 and TRBJ2-2, the CDR3 gives the full variable domain: DVKVTQSSRYLVKRTGEKVFLECVQDMDHENMFWYRQDPGLGLRLIYFSYDVKMKEKGDIPEGYSVSREKKERFSLILESASTNQTSMYLCASTPGGGGELFFGEGSRLTVL.

This clone is termed large. The V call is TRBV11-3, the J call TRBJ2-5; the match to TRBD1 covers 7 bases. Per the germline V gene, CDR1 is SGHNT and CDR2 is YENEEA. The CDR3 runs to 14 residues. V was pared by 5 bases and J by 5 bases, with 8 bases of the junction left unmatched. The CDR3 here is CASSRGTGDETQYF. Here the CDR3 DNA reads TGTGCCAGCAGCCGGGGAACAGGGGACGAGACCCAGTACTTC.

This clone qualifies as large. This chain uses TRBV28 with TRBJ1-5, with D possibly being TRBD1 (6 bases). The CDR3 length is 16 residues. Per the germline V gene, CDR1 is MDHEN and CDR2 is SYDVKM. V was shortened by 6 bases and J by 1 base, with 16 bases between the two germline ends. The CDR3 is CASSNFRGLSNQPQHF. Here the CDR3 DNA reads TGTGCCAGCAGCAATTTCAGGGGCTTAAGCAATCAGCCCCAGCATTTT.

This clone was found a few times. The chain employs TRBV5-1 and TRBJ1-1; no firm D call. From germline, CDR1 is SGHRS and CDR2 YFSETQ. Trimming shortened V by 0 bases and J by 6 bases, and 12 bases separated the two germline ends. The CDR3 runs to 14 residues. CDR3 DNA sequence: TGCGCCAGCAGCTTGGTCGGGGAGGGAGCTGAAGCTTTCTTT. This gives the protein CASSLVGEGAEAFF. The variable domain in full, completed from reference TRBV5-1 and TRBJ1-1, reads KAGVTQTPRYLIKTRGQQVTLSCSPISGHRSVSWYQQTPGQGLQFLFEYFSETQRNKGNFPGRFSGRQFSNSRSEMNVSTLELGDSALYLCASSLVGEGAEAFFGQGTRLTVV.

This clone is labeled medium-sized (0.01 to 0.1%). The chain employs TRBV11-3 and TRBJ2-5, with D maybe TRBD2 (6 bases). The CDR3 loop spans 17 amino acids. Trimming shortened V by 2 bases and J by 5 bases, and 21 bases separated the two germline ends. Looked up from germline, CDR1 is SGHNT and CDR2 is YENEEA. This CDR3 is CASSLRSRGKRGETQYF. The CDR3 DNA follows: TGTGCCAGCAGCTTAAGGTCTCGGGGGAAGCGAGGGGAGACCCAGTACTTC.

This chain uses TRBV19 with TRBJ2-3, with TRBD2 matching over 10 bases. Germline assignment: CDR1 LNHDA and CDR2 SQIVND (reference sequence). Trimming took 1 base from V and 2 from J; bases not matched to a gene: 3. The CDR3 extends over 16 amino acids. This CDR3 is CASSIGTSGDTDTQYF. The CDR3 region has the DNA TGTGCCAGTAGTATAGGGACTAGCGGCGACACAGATACGCAGTATTTT. The entire variable domain, with the rest obtained from reference TRBV19 and TRBJ2-3, is as follows: DGGITQSPKYLFRKEGQNVTLSCEQNLNHDAMYWYRQDPGQGLRLIYYSQIVNDFQKGDIAEGYSVSREKKESFPLTVTSAQKNPTAFYLCASSIGTSGDTDTQYFGPGTRLTVL.